This T cell receptor (beta chain) is drawn from a study of a mutant IDH1 vaccine in newly diagnosed glioma. Study-wide context: Sex among treated patients split about 60% male, about 38% female; mean age was roughly 40 years. Visits designated V12 and V13 were conducted at weeks 35 and 47, respectively.

Overall study results and limits: Shifts in the top peripheral T cell clonotypes seemed unrelated to pseudoprogression.

The CDR3 totals 12 residues. The V segment lost 5 bases and the J segment 2 bases; nucleotides outside the gene matches: 1. CDR1 GTSNPN and CDR2 SVGIG come from the germline V gene (reference sequence). Method: immunoSEQ multiplex PCR; TCRdb's copy keeps in-frame clones and lacks some. The table lists some 34,000 clones, over 75% of them singletons. As concerns this clone: Its specificity is unknown.

This sample's time point: week 47, end of study. Vaccine doses each comprised 300 ug of mutant IDH1 20-mer peptide, with topical imiquimod. Eight vaccinations went to patients in weeks 1, 3, 5, 7, 11, 15, 19, 23. The chain recombines TRBV30 with TRBJ2-7; 9 positions agree with TRBD1. The receptor comes from a woman aged 40 to 49 with glioma. Sequenced here: PBMCs, sampled from a glioma patient whose treatment included an IDH1 peptide vaccine. This CDR3 reads CAWGQGTYEQYF. The CDR3 bases are TGTGCCTGGGGACAGGGGACCTACGAGCAGTACTTC.